A selection of T cell receptor beta chains follows, all from one sample in a study of CD8 T cells in Susac syndrome. Using its own MiXCR run on the immunoSEQ multiplex PCR reads, TCRdb lists one record per CDR3 protein. The repertoire consists of about 89,000 distinct CDR3 sequences, with approximately 92% occurring once and the leading ten covering around 0.34%. The sample consisted of CD8+ T cells from PBMCs. The receptors here all came from a human donor in good health. Each CDR3 is given without its conserved first and last residue. The D gene is left open where the match is weak. Not every row has a clone size; where given, it reads once, few, many or a size class.

d_call	v_call	clone_size	j_call	cdr3_aa
NA	TRBV6-1	NA	TRBJ1-2	ASSELRAKGYGYT
NA	TRBV5-6	NA	TRBJ1-4	ASSPRDVYNEKLF
NA	TRBV12-3/TRBV12-4	NA	TRBJ2-1	ASSLLAASDEQF
NA	TRBV7-6	NA	TRBJ1-1	ASSFGMNTEAF
TRBD1	TRBV27	NA	TRBJ2-6	ASSFTGGSLSGANVLI
NA	TRBV7-6	NA	TRBJ2-5	ASSLAWGTLLKETQY
TRBD1	TRBV6-4	NA	TRBJ2-3	ASSDLGGGTDTQY
TRBD1	TRBV29-1	NA	TRBJ2-6	SAGTGGSGANVLT
NA	TRBV27	NA	TRBJ1-5	ASSLGLDQPQH
TRBD2	TRBV7-6	NA	TRBJ2-3	ASSPGGGGTTDTQY
TRBD1	TRBV29-1	NA	TRBJ2-2	SVAQGANTGELF
TRBD2	TRBV9	once	TRBJ2-7	ASSPSWGGSSYEQY
NA	TRBV15	NA	TRBJ1-1	ATSGPRYTEAF
TRBD2	TRBV10-2	NA	TRBJ2-7	ASSGGSGDEQY
NA	TRBV9	NA	TRBJ2-1	ASSVVVDSYNEQF
TRBD2	TRBV7-2	NA	TRBJ2-7	ASSQAGASYEQY
TRBD1	TRBV20-1	NA	TRBJ2-2	SASIRDRANTGELF
TRBD1	TRBV3-1	NA	TRBJ2-6	ASSQRTGISGANVLT
NA	TRBV6-6	NA	TRBJ1-4	ASSYAEKLF
NA	TRBV14	NA	TRBJ2-3	ASSPSTWADTQY
NA	TRBV9	NA	TRBJ2-1	ASSVEGSGSYNEQF
NA	TRBV19	NA	TRBJ1-5	ASKVPGVNQPQH
NA	TRBV6-4	NA	TRBJ2-2	ASSDSSTGELF
NA	TRBV24-1	once	TRBJ2-2	ATSDWGATNTGELF
NA	TRBV4-2	NA	TRBJ1-1	ASSPQASRGEAF
TRBD2	TRBV13	NA	TRBJ2-2	ASSPGLAGAQRPGELF
NA	TRBV20-1	NA	TRBJ2-2	SAPMSTGELF
TRBD1	TRBV7-9	NA	TRBJ1-1	ASSQTGTENTEAF
NA	TRBV10-3	NA	TRBJ2-7	AIMDSSYEQY
NA	TRBV4-1	NA	TRBJ2-5	ASSQQVGETQY
NA	TRBV12-3/TRBV12-4	NA	TRBJ2-2	ASKHYTGELF
NA	TRBV29-1	NA	TRBJ1-1	SVGPGDTEAF
TRBD2	TRBV3-1	once	TRBJ2-5	ASSHWSGDNQETQY
TRBD2	TRBV10-3	NA	TRBJ2-7	AISEPLAGSYEQY
NA	TRBV25-1	once	TRBJ2-7	ASSGQPSSYEQY
NA	TRBV3-1	NA	TRBJ2-7	ASSQDPDKVGYEQY
TRBD1	TRBV3-1	few	TRBJ2-7	ASSQGTGSYEQY
TRBD2	TRBV4-1	NA	TRBJ2-3	ASSQELAGSTDTQY
NA	TRBV2	NA	TRBJ2-7	AGEEVNSEQY
NA	TRBV19	NA	TRBJ2-1	ASSPRGQTNEQF
TRBD1	TRBV2	once	TRBJ2-7	ASTGTETYEQY
NA	TRBV13	NA	TRBJ1-1	ASRRGQDGEAF
NA	TRBV5-1	NA	TRBJ2-1	ASSLSGAVFNEQF
TRBD1	TRBV7-9	NA	TRBJ2-7	ASSAPLDRGDEQY
NA	TRBV27	NA	TRBJ2-7	ASSQPGSIHEQY
NA	TRBV5-4	NA	TRBJ1-1	ASSSKKLEAF
NA	TRBV11-2	NA	TRBJ2-5	ASSLDLGTTETQY
NA	TRBV30	NA	TRBJ2-1	ASARPGLACNEQF
TRBD1	TRBV27	NA	TRBJ2-7	ASSLAGGNEQY
NA	TRBV7-9	NA	TRBJ1-5	ASSLNVMDNQPQH
NA	TRBV24-1	NA	TRBJ2-3	ATSSAGDTQY
NA	TRBV27	NA	TRBJ2-5	ASSLFQGSETQY
NA	TRBV4-1	NA	TRBJ1-2	ASSPQDGPERGYT